The source of this T cell receptor beta chain is a study of CD8+CD57+ T cells in acquired aplastic anemia. Study information: CD4+ and CD8+ cells, once sorted, gave DNA averaging roughly 3 ug.

The template used for profiling TCR beta VDJ and CDR3 was genomic DNA. TCRdb fed the reads into MiXCR, producing one record per CDR3 protein. The table has around 180,000 distinct CDR3 sequences, 55% to 70% seen once; the top ten hold just over 45%. In this sample, this clonotype turned up many times. Its target is not known. Findings and limits, study-wide: Fewer than 30 CD8+ CDR3 sequences were shared between patients and controls. Patients and controls were not found to differ significantly in CD8+ Simpson's diversity.

The specimen was sorted CD4+, CD8+, or CD8+CD57+ T cells (not recorded which) from PBMCs. This receptor was obtained from a human donor with severe aplastic anemia or a healthy control (not recorded which).

CDR3 amino acids: CASSVSAGELFF. The CDR3 DNA sequence: TGTGCCAGCAGCGTATCGGCCGGGGAGCTGTTTTTT. The chain joins TRBV9 to TRBJ2-2; D remains unclear. The V end was cut by 1 base, the J end by 6 bases, with 4 bases between. The CDR3 contains 12 residues. CDR1 and CDR2 (germline): SGDLS, YYNGEE.